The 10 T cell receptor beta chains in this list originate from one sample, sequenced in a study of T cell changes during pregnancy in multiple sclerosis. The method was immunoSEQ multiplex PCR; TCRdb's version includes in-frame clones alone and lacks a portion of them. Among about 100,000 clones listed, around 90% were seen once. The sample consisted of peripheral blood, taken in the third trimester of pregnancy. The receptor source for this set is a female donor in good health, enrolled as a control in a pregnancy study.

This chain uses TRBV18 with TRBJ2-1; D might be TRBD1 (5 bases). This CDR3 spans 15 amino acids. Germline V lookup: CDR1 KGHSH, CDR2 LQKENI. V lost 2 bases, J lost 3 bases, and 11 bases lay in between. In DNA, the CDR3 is TGTGCCAGCTCACCATCCGACAGATTCTACAATGAGCAGTTCTTC. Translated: CASSPSDRFYNEQFF.

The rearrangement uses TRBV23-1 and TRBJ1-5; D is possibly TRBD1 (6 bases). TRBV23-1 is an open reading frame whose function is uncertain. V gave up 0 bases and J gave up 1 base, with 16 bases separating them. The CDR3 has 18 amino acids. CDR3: CASSQSPGTRGSNQPQHF. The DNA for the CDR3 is TGCGCCAGCAGTCAATCGCCCGGGACACGAGGGAGCAATCAGCCCCAGCATTTT.

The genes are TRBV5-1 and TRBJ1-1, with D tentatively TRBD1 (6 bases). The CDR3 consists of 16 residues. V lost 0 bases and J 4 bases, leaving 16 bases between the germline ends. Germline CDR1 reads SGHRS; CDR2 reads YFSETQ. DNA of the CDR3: TGCGCCAGCAGCTTGGATGGACAGAATTCAGCCACTGAAGCTTTCTTT. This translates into CASSLDGQNSATEAFF.

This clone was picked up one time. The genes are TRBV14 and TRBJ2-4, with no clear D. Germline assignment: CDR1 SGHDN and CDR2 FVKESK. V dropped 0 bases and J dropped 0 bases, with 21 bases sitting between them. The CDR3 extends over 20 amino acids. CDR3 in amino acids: CASSQEWAGREILAKNIQYF. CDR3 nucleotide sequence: TGTGCCAGCAGCCAAGAGTGGGCAGGAAGAGAAATCCTAGCCAAAAACATTCAGTACTTC. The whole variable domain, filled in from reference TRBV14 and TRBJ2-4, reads EAGVTQFPSHSVIEKGQTVTLRCDPISGHDNLYWYRRVMGKEIKFLLHFVKESKQDESGMPNNRFLAERTGGTYSTLKVQPAELEDSGVYFCASSQEWAGREILAKNIQYFGAGTRLSVL.

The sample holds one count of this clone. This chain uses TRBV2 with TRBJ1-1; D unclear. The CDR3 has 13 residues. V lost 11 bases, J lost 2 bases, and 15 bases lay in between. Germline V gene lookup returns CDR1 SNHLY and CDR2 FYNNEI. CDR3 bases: TGTGCCGACTCAAGTCAGCCTAACACTGAAGCTTTCTTT. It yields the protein CADSSQPNTEAFF.

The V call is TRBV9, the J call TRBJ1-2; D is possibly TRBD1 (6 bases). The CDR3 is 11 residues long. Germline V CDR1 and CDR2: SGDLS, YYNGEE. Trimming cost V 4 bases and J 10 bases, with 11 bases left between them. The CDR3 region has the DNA TGTGCCAGCAGCATCCGACAGGACTACACCTTC. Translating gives CASSIRQDYTF.

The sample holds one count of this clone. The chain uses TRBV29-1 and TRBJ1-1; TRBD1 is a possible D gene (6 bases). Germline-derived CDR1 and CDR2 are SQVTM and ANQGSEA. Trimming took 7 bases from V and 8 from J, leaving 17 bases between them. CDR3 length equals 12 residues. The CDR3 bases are TGCAGCGGATGGACGACAGGCAAAGAAGCTTTCTTT. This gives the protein CSGWTTGKEAFF.

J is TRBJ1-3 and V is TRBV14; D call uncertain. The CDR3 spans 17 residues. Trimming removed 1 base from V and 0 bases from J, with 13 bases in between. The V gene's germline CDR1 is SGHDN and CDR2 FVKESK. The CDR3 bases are TGTGCCAGCAGCCAAGTACGGTCACCTCGCTCTGGAAACACCATATATTTT. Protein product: CASSQVRSPRSGNTIYF.

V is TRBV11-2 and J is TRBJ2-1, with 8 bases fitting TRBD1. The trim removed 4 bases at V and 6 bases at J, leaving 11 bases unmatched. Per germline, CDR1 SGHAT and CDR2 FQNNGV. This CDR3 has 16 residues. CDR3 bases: TGTGCCAGCAGCTCTGATCCAGGGGGCAACCTCAATGAGCAGTTCTTC. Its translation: CASSSDPGGNLNEQFF.

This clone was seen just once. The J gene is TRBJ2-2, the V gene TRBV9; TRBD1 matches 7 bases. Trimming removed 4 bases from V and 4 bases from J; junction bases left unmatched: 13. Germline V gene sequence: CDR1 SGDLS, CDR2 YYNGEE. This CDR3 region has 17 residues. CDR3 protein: CASSPRGPGPSTGELFF. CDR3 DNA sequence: TGTGCCAGCAGCCCGAGGGGGCCCGGCCCCAGCACCGGGGAGCTGTTTTTT.